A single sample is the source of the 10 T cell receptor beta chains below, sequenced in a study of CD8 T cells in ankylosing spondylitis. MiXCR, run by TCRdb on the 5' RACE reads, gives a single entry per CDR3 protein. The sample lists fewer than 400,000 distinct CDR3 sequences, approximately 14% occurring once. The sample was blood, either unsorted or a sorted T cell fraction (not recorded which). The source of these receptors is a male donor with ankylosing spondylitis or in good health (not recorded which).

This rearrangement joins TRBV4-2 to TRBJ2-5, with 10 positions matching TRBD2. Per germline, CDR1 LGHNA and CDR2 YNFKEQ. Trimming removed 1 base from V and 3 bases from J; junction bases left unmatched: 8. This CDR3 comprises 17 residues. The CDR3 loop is CASSQVGLAGVEETQYF. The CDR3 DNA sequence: TGTGCCAGCAGCCAAGTGGGGCTAGCGGGGGTGGAAGAGACCCAGTACTTC.

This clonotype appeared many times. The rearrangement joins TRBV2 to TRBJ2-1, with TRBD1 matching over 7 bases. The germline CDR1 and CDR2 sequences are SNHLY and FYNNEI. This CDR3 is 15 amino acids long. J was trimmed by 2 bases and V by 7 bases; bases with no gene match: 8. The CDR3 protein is CASTSAGTAYNEQFF. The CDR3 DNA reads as TGTGCCAGCACCTCAGCCGGGACAGCCTACAATGAGCAGTTCTTC.

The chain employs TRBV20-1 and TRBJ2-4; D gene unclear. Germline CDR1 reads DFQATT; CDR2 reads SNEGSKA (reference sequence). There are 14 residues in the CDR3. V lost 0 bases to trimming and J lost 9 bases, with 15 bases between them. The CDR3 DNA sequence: TGCAGTGCTAGAGAAGTGAACTCCAGGCGCATTCAGTACTTC. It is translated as CSAREVNSRRIQYF.

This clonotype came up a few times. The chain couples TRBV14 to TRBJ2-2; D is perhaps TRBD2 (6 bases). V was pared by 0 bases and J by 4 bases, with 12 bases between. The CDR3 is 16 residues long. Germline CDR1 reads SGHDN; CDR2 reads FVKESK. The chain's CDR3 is CASSQDRGIGTGELFF. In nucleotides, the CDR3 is TGTGCCAGCAGCCAAGATCGGGGGATCGGCACCGGGGAGCTGTTTTTT.

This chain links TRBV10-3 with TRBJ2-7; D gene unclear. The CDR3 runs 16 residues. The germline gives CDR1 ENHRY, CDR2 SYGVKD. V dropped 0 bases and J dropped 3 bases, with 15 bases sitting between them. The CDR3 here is CAISESNKGSYYEQYF. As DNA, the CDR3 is TGTGCCATCAGTGAGTCGAATAAGGGCAGTTACTACGAGCAGTACTTC.

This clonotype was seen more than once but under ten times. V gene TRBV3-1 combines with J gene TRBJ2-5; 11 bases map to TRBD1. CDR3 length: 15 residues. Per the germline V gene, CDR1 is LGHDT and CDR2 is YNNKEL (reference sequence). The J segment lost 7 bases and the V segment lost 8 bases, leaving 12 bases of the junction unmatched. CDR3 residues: CASELPRGQGGTQYF. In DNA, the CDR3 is TGTGCCAGCGAACTTCCACGGGGACAGGGGGGGACCCAGTACTTC.

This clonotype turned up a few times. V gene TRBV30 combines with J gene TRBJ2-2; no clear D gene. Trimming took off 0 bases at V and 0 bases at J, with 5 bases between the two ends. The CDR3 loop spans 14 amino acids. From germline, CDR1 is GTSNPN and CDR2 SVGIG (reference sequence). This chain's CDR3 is CAWSVRPNTGELFF. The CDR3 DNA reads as TGTGCCTGGAGTGTACGGCCGAACACCGGGGAGCTGTTTTTT. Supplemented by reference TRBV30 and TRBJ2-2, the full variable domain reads SQTIHQWPATLVQPVGSPLSLECTVEGTSNPNLYWYRQAAGRGLQLLFYSVGIGQISSEVPQNLSASRPQDRQFILSSKKLLLSDSGFYLCAWSVRPNTGELFFGEGSRLTVL.

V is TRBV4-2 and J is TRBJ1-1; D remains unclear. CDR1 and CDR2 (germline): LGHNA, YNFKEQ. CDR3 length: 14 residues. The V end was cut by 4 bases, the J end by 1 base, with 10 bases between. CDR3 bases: TGTGCCAGCAGCCGGTGGTCGGGGAACACTGAAGCTTTCTTT. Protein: CASSRWSGNTEAFF.

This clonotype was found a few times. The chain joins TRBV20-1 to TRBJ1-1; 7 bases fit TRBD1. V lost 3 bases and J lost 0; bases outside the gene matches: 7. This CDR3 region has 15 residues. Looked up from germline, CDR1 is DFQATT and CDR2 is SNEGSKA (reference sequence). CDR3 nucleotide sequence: TGCAGTGCTAGGGACACAGGGGCGCTGAACACTGAAGCTTTCTTT. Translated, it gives CSARDTGALNTEAFF.

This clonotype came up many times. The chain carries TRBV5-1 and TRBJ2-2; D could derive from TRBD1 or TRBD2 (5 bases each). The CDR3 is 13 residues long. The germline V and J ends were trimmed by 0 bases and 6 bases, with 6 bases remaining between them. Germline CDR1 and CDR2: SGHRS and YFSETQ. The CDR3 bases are TGCGCCAGCAGCTTGGAGGGACCCGGGGAGCTGTTTTTT. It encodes CASSLEGPGELFF.